A selection of T cell receptor beta chains follows, all from one sample in a study of cytomegalovirus exposure and HLA in healthy donors. The assay was immunoSEQ multiplex PCR, and TCRdb's table has in-frame clones only and misses some. Of 200,000 to 250,000 clones listed, 82% were seen once; the top ten hold 5% to 6%. The sequencing sample was made of PBMCs. These TCRs come from a woman in her 40s in good health and CMV-seropositive. Both conserved end residues are part of each CDR3. A D gene is named only where the DNA matches it firmly. The size field is filled for only some rows; it gives once, few, many or a size class.

CDR3aa: CASSRTRRGPDTQYF
CDR3nt: TGTGCCAGCAGCAGGACTAGGCGAGGTCCAGATACGCAGTATTTT
v_gene: TRBV7-2
j_gene: TRBJ2-3
d_gene: TRBD2
abundance: -

CDR3aa: CSVGYLGEKLFF
CDR3nt: TGCAGCGTTGGGTACCTCGGTGAAAAACTGTTTTTT
v_gene: TRBV29-1
j_gene: TRBJ1-4
d_gene: -
abundance: -

CDR3aa: CASSSGTAEAFF
CDR3nt: TGTGCCAGCAGCTCGGGGACAGCTGAAGCTTTCTTT
v_gene: TRBV11-3
j_gene: TRBJ1-1
d_gene: TRBD1
abundance: -

CDR3aa: CASSQDPTQGTEAFF
CDR3nt: TGCGCCAGCAGCCAAGACCCCACTCAGGGGACTGAAGCTTTCTTT
v_gene: TRBV4-3
j_gene: TRBJ1-1
d_gene: -
abundance: -

CDR3aa: CASSLHAGAYTGELFF
CDR3nt: TGTGCCAGCAGCCTGCACGCGGGGGCCTACACCGGGGAGCTGTTTTTT
v_gene: TRBV11-2
j_gene: TRBJ2-2
d_gene: -
abundance: few

CDR3aa: CARPELYNEQFF
CDR3nt: TGCGCCAGGCCTGAACTTTACAATGAGCAGTTCTTC
v_gene: TRBV10-1
j_gene: TRBJ2-1
d_gene: -
abundance: -

CDR3aa: CASSRVWTGDEKLFF
CDR3nt: TGTGCCAGCAGCCGTGTGTGGACAGGAGATGAAAAACTGTTTTTT
v_gene: TRBV6-5
j_gene: TRBJ1-4
d_gene: TRBD1
abundance: -

CDR3aa: CASSRPQTRGTEAFF
CDR3nt: TGTGCCAGCAGTCGGCCACAGACTAGGGGCACTGAAGCTTTCTTT
v_gene: TRBV6-5
j_gene: TRBJ1-1
d_gene: -
abundance: -

CDR3aa: CASSSGTSGGTTPYTDTQYF
CDR3nt: TGCGCCAGCAGTTCCGGGACTAGCGGGGGGACCACCCCTTACACAGATACGCAGTATTTT
v_gene: TRBV5-1
j_gene: TRBJ2-3
d_gene: TRBD2
abundance: -

CDR3aa: CASSSGRVPSTDTQYF
CDR3nt: TGCGCCAGCAGCTCCGGCAGGGTGCCTAGCACAGATACGCAGTATTTT
v_gene: TRBV5-1
j_gene: TRBJ2-3
d_gene: -
abundance: -

CDR3aa: CASSQPGQGEETQYF
CDR3nt: TGTGCCAGCAGCCAACCGGGACAGGGTGAAGAGACCCAGTACTTC
v_gene: TRBV4-2
j_gene: TRBJ2-5
d_gene: TRBD1
abundance: once

CDR3aa: CASLGQVEAFF
CDR3nt: TGTGCCAGTTTAGGACAGGTTGAAGCTTTCTTT
v_gene: TRBV19
j_gene: TRBJ1-1
d_gene: TRBD1
abundance: -

CDR3aa: CASSPSKAGSSTDTQYF
CDR3nt: TGTGCCAGCTCACCCAGTAAGGCCGGGTCCTCCACAGATACGCAGTATTTT
v_gene: TRBV18
j_gene: TRBJ2-3
d_gene: -
abundance: -

CDR3aa: CASRFVDRAAGYTF
CDR3nt: TGTGCCAGTAGATTTGTAGACAGGGCGGCTGGCTACACCTTC
v_gene: TRBV19
j_gene: TRBJ1-2
d_gene: TRBD1
abundance: -

CDR3aa: CASSPGTAGNTIYF
CDR3nt: TGTGCCAGCAGCCCCGGGACAGCGGGAAACACCATATATTTT
v_gene: TRBV5-4
j_gene: TRBJ1-3
d_gene: TRBD1
abundance: -

CDR3aa: CASSVGQGGGYTF
CDR3nt: TGTGCCAGCAGTGTCGGACAGGGGGGCGGCTACACCTTC
v_gene: TRBV6-5
j_gene: TRBJ1-2
d_gene: TRBD1
abundance: -

CDR3aa: CASSAYRAGLHTF
CDR3nt: TGTGCCAGCAGCGCCTACAGGGCAGGGCTACACACCTTC
v_gene: TRBV5-4
j_gene: TRBJ1-2
d_gene: -
abundance: -

CDR3aa: CASSQDYGQQAFF
CDR3nt: TGTGCCAGCAGCCAAGATTACGGACAGCAAGCTTTCTTT
v_gene: TRBV4-2
j_gene: TRBJ1-1
d_gene: -
abundance: -

CDR3aa: CASSDEVYQPQHF
CDR3nt: TGTGCCAGCAGTGACGAGGTTTATCAGCCCCAGCATTTT
v_gene: TRBV6-1
j_gene: TRBJ1-5
d_gene: -
abundance: -

CDR3aa: CASSLDRPIPVF
CDR3nt: TGCGCCAGCAGCTTAGACAGGCCTATTCCCGTCTTC
v_gene: TRBV5-1
j_gene: TRBJ1-2
d_gene: -
abundance: -

CDR3aa: CASSAGDNYGYTF
CDR3nt: TGTGCCAGCAGTGCAGGGGATAACTATGGCTACACCTTC
v_gene: TRBV6-4
j_gene: TRBJ1-2
d_gene: -
abundance: -

CDR3aa: CASSLGGQGHTGELFF
CDR3nt: TGTGCCAGCAGCTTAGGCGGACAGGGACACACCGGGGAGCTGTTTTTT
v_gene: TRBV11-3
j_gene: TRBJ2-2
d_gene: TRBD1
abundance: -

CDR3aa: CASSSGQGTEAFF
CDR3nt: TGCGCCAGCAGCTCGGGACAGGGAACTGAAGCTTTCTTT
v_gene: TRBV5-1
j_gene: TRBJ1-1
d_gene: TRBD1
abundance: -

CDR3aa: CAISERGGEQYF
CDR3nt: TGTGCCATCAGTGAGAGGGGAGGCGAGCAGTACTTC
v_gene: TRBV10-3
j_gene: TRBJ2-7
d_gene: -
abundance: -

CDR3aa: CASSQDSGTEAFF
CDR3nt: TGTGCCAGCAGCCAAGATTCCGGCACTGAAGCTTTCTTT
v_gene: TRBV4-2
j_gene: TRBJ1-1
d_gene: -
abundance: few

CDR3aa: CASSIRQGLYNEQFF
CDR3nt: TGTGCCAGTAGTATAAGGCAGGGACTCTACAATGAGCAGTTCTTC
v_gene: TRBV19
j_gene: TRBJ2-1
d_gene: -
abundance: once

CDR3aa: CASTGGQGGFYGYTF
CDR3nt: TGTGCCAGTACCGGAGGACAGGGGGGATTCTATGGCTACACCTTC
v_gene: TRBV19
j_gene: TRBJ1-2
d_gene: TRBD1
abundance: -

CDR3aa: CASSGGEAGNTEAFF
CDR3nt: TGCGCCAGCAGTGGAGGGGAAGCGGGGAACACTGAAGCTTTCTTT
v_gene: TRBV10-1
j_gene: TRBJ1-1
d_gene: -
abundance: -

CDR3aa: CAWGDRDYGYTF
CDR3nt: TGTGCCTGGGGTGACAGAGACTATGGCTACACCTTC
v_gene: TRBV30
j_gene: TRBJ1-2
d_gene: -
abundance: few

CDR3aa: CASSQELSKVDEQFF
CDR3nt: TGCGCCAGCAGCCAAGAACTATCTAAGGTGGATGAGCAGTTCTTC
v_gene: TRBV4-3
j_gene: TRBJ2-1
d_gene: -
abundance: -

CDR3aa: CASSQRTGGREQYF
CDR3nt: TGTGCCAGCTCCCAAAGGACAGGGGGTAGAGAGCAGTACTTC
v_gene: TRBV27
j_gene: TRBJ2-7
d_gene: TRBD1
abundance: -

CDR3aa: CASSFTVSYGYTF
CDR3nt: TGCGCCAGCAGCTTCACAGTTTCTTATGGCTACACCTTC
v_gene: TRBV5-1
j_gene: TRBJ1-2
d_gene: -
abundance: -